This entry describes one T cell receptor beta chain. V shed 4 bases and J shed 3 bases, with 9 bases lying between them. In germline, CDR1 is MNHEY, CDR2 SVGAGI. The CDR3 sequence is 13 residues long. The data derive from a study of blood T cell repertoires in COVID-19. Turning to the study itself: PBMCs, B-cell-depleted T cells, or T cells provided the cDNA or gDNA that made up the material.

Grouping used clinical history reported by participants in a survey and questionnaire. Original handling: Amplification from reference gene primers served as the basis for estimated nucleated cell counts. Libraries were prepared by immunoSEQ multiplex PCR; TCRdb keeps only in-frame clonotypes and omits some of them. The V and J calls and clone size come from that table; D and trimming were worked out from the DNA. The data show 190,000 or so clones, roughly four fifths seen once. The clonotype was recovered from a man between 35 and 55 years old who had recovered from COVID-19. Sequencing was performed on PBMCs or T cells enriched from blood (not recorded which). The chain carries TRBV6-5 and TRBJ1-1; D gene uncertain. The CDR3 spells CASSFAGDTEAFF. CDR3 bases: TGTGCCAGCAGTTTTGCCGGAGACACTGAAGCTTTCTTT.